This T cell receptor beta chain was identified during a study of human T cells and chemical hapten exposure. Whole-study context: Diphenylcyclopropenone was administered weekly to the scalp of patients throughout the approximately 25-week study.

This clonotype was counted between two and nine times. V lost 2 bases and J 6 bases, leaving 7 bases between the germline ends. This CDR3 has 12 amino acids. CDR1 and CDR2 (germline): SGHTA, FQGNSA. Time point of the sample: patch test 1, 2 weeks after DPC sensitization. Treatment indicated: therapeutic diphenylcyclopropenone sensitization with weekly scalp DPC. The study drew its donors from alopecia patients who were 18 to 70 years old and suitable for DPC. In the authors' workflow: From roughly 23,000 to 700,000 TCRs were found per sample, with a median of around 96,000. A single record per CDR3 protein comes from TCRdb applying MiXCR to the RACE reads. The V and J calls come from TCRdb's annotation, not from the publication. Of around 120,000 distinct CDR3 sequences in the sample, roughly 13% are singletons; the top ten hold approximately 0.89%.

The chain combines TRBV7-2 with TRBJ1-1; D is unresolved. The sequencing here drew on whole blood, taken in connection with sensitization to the hapten diphenylcyclopropenone (DPC). The source is a man younger than 35 with alopecia areata. Some clones in this sample may be carry-over from other donors' samples. DNA for the CDR3: TGTGCCAGCAGCTTAATAGGAGCTGAAGCTTTCTTT. This codes for CASSLIGAEAFF. The complete variable domain, with remaining parts taken from reference TRBV7-2 and TRBJ1-1, reads GAGVSQSPSNKVTEKGKDVELRCDPISGHTALYWYRQSLGQGLEFLIYFQGNSAPDKSGLPSDRFSAERTGGSVSTLTIQRTQQEDSAVYLCASSLIGAEAFFGQGTRLTVV.